A selection of T cell receptor beta chains follows, all from one sample in a study of blood T cells in healthy people across ages. MiXCR, run by TCRdb on the 5' RACE reads, gives a single entry per CDR3 protein. This table has 1.4 million to 1.5 million distinct CDR3 sequences, 42% appearing once. Material for sequencing was blood. These receptors all come from a young woman in good health. The CDR3 runs from the conserved cysteine through the conserved F or W. The D gene is left open where the match is weak. Some rows mark clone size as missing; the rest say once, few, many or name a class of expanded clone.

clone_size: few; d_call: -; j_call: TRBJ2-1; v_call: TRBV12-3/TRBV12-4; cdr3_nt: TGTGCCACCAAGAAAGGGGGAGGGGGGGACTCCTACAATGAGCAGTTCTTC; cdr3_aa: CATKKGGGGDSYNEQFF
clone_size: -; d_call: TRBD2; j_call: TRBJ2-7; v_call: TRBV7-8; cdr3_nt: TGTGCCAGCAGCTTAAGCTCCGCGGGGGACGAGCAGTACTTC; cdr3_aa: CASSLSSAGDEQYF
clone_size: -; d_call: TRBD1; j_call: TRBJ1-2; v_call: TRBV2; cdr3_nt: TGTGCCAGCAGTGTCAGGGGGCACGCTAACTATGGCTACACCTTC; cdr3_aa: CASSVRGHANYGYTF
clone_size: -; d_call: -; j_call: TRBJ1-2; v_call: TRBV20-1; cdr3_nt: TGCAGTGCTAGAGATTCCGGAACAGGGTTGGTTTATGGCTACACCTTC; cdr3_aa: CSARDSGTGLVYGYTF
clone_size: -; d_call: TRBD1; j_call: TRBJ2-3; v_call: TRBV5-1; cdr3_nt: TGCGCCAGCAGCTCGAATACGGACAGGGCCACAGATACGCAGTATTTT; cdr3_aa: CASSSNTDRATDTQYF
clone_size: -; d_call: TRBD2; j_call: TRBJ2-1; v_call: TRBV28; cdr3_nt: TGTGCCAGCAGTTTATTTAGCGGGGGGGCACATGAGCAGTTCTTC; cdr3_aa: CASSLFSGGAHEQFF
clone_size: -; d_call: -; j_call: TRBJ2-3; v_call: TRBV3-1; cdr3_nt: TGTGCCAGCAGCCATCTCGGCTCCTCAGATACGCAGTATTTT; cdr3_aa: CASSHLGSSDTQYF
clone_size: -; d_call: -; j_call: TRBJ1-5; v_call: TRBV7-9; cdr3_nt: TGTGCCAGCAGCTTATCCGGCGGGGATTGGGGCAATCAGCCCCAGCATTTT; cdr3_aa: CASSLSGGDWGNQPQHF
clone_size: few; d_call: -; j_call: TRBJ2-7; v_call: TRBV27; cdr3_nt: TGTGCCAGCAGCCAGGGGGGAGGCGTTAACGAGCAGTACTTC; cdr3_aa: CASSQGGGVNEQYF
clone_size: few; d_call: TRBD1; j_call: TRBJ1-2; v_call: TRBV20-1; cdr3_nt: TGCAGTGCTAAGGTCCAGGGGGATAATGGCTACACCTTC; cdr3_aa: CSAKVQGDNGYTF
clone_size: -; d_call: TRBD2; j_call: TRBJ2-3; v_call: TRBV29-1; cdr3_nt: TGCAGCGTGGTTGGGGCTAGCGGGACGGATACGCAGTATTTT; cdr3_aa: CSVVGASGTDTQYF
clone_size: few; d_call: -; j_call: TRBJ1-2; v_call: TRBV28; cdr3_nt: TGTGCCAGCCGGTCGATGAACTATGGCTACACCTTC; cdr3_aa: CASRSMNYGYTF
clone_size: -; d_call: -; j_call: TRBJ2-1; v_call: TRBV6-5; cdr3_nt: TGTGCCAGCAGTTACCTCCTAGCGAGGGGGCCCAGCTCCTACAATGAGCAGTTCTTC; cdr3_aa: CASSYLLARGPSSYNEQFF